This T cell receptor beta chain came from a study of CD8+CD57+ T cells in acquired aplastic anemia. Looking at the study overall: Each DNA sample taken from sorted CD4+ and CD8+ cells came to about 3 ug on average.

Broader study findings: Significant differences in CD8+ Simpson's diversity were not observed between patients and controls.

Germline values: CDR1 DFQATT, CDR2 SNEGSKA (reference sequence). The CDR3 has 14 residues. Trimming cost V 5 bases and J 4 bases, with 18 bases left between them. This clonotype was recorded once. The antigen is not known. Patients chosen for sequencing had CD8+CD57+ cells that had expanded, as shown by flow cytometry. Investigators profiled TCR beta VDJ and CDR3 from genomic DNA template. Using its own MiXCR run on the reads, TCRdb lists one record per CDR3 protein. The sample holds some 120,000 distinct CDR3 sequences, almost 40% seen once. Source material: sorted CD4+, CD8+, or CD8+CD57+ T cells (not recorded which) from PBMCs. This sequence was found in a human donor with aplastic anemia. This chain joins TRBV20-1 and TRBJ2-7; D tentatively fits TRBD1 or TRBD2 (5 bases each). CDR3 residues: CSAGSGEGTYEQYF. CDR3 nucleotide sequence: TGCAGTGCTGGGTCAGGAGAGGGGACGTACGAGCAGTACTTC.